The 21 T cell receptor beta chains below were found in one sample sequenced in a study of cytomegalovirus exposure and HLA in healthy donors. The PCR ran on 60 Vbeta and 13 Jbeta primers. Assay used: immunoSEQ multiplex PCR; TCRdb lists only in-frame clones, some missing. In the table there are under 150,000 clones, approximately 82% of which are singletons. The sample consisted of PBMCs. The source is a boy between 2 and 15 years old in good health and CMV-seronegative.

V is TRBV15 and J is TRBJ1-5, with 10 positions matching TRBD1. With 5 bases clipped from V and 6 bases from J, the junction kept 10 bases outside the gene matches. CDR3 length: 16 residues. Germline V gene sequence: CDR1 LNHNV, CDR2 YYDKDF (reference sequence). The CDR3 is CATSLPGQGIGQPQHF. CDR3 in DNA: TGTGCCACCAGCTTACCGGGACAGGGGATAGGTCAGCCCCAGCATTTT.

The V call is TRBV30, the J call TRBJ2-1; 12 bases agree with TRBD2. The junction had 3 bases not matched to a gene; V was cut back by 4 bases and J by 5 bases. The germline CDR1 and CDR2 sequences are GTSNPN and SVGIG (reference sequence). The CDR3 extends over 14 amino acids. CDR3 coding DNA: TGTGCCTGGAAAAGGACTAGCGGGAACAATGAGCAGTTCTTC. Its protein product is CAWKRTSGNNEQFF.

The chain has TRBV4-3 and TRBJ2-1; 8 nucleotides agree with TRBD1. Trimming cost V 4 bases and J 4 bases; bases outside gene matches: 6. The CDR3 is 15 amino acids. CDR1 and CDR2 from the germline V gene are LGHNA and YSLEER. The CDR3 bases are TGCGCCAGCAGCCCCGGGACAGGCCCTTACAATGAGCAGTTCTTC. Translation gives CASSPGTGPYNEQFF.

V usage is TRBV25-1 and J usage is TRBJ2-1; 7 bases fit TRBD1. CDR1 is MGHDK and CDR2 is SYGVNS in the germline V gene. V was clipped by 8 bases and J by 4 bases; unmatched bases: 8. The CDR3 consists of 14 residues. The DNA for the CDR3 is TGTGCCAGCGGAAAAGGACAGGTGTACAATGAGCAGTTCTTC. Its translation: CASGKGQVYNEQFF.

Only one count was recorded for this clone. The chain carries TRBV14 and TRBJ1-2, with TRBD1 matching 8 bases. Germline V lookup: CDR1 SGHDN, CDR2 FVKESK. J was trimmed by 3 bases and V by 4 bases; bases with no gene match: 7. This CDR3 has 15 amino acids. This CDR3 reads CASSPRTGWHYGYTF. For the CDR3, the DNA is TGTGCCAGCAGCCCGAGGACAGGGTGGCACTATGGCTACACCTTC. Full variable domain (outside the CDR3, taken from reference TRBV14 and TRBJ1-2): EAGVTQFPSHSVIEKGQTVTLRCDPISGHDNLYWYRRVMGKEIKFLLHFVKESKQDESGMPNNRFLAERTGGTYSTLKVQPAELEDSGVYFCASSPRTGWHYGYTFGSGTRLTVV.

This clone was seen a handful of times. The DNA for the CDR3 is TGCGCCAGCAGTGATGGAGGCAGGGGACTAGCGGGAGGTTGGACAGATACGCAGTATTTT. Protein sequence: CASSDGGRGLAGGWTDTQYF. The chain is built from TRBV10-1 and TRBJ2-3; 15 bases map to TRBD2. J gave up 3 bases and V 3 bases, and 13 bases lay outside the gene matches. CDR3 length: 20 amino acids. The germline gives CDR1 WNHNN, CDR2 SYGVQD (reference sequence).

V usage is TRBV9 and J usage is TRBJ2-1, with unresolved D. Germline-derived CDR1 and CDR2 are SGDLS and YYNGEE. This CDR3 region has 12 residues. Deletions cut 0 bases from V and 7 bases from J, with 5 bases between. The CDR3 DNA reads TGTGCCAGCAGCGTAGGGGCTAATGAGCAGTTCTTC. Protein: CASSVGANEQFF.

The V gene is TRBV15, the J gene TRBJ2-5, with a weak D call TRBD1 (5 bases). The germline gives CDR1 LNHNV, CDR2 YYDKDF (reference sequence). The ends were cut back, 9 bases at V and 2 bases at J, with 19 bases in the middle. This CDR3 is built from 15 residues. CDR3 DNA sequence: TGTGCCACAGACCCGGGCAGGGAACAACAAGAGACCCAGTACTTC. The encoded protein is CATDPGREQQETQYF.

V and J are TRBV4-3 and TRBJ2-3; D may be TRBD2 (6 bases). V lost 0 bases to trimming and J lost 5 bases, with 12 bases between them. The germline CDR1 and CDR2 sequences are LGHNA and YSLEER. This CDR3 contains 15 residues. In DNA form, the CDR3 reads TGCGCCAGCAGCCAAGATCGGGAAGCGGGAGATACGCAGTATTTT. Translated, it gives CASSQDREAGDTQYF.

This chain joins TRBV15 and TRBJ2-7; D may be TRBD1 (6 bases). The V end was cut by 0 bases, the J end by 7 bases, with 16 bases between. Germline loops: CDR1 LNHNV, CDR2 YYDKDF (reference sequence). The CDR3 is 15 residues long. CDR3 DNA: TGTGCCACCAGCAGAGATGGCACACAGGGATGGGAGCAGTACTTC. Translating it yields CATSRDGTQGWEQYF. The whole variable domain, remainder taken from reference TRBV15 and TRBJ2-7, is DAMVIQNPRYQVTQFGKPVTLSCSQTLNHNVMYWYQQKSSQAPKLLFHYYDKDFNNEADTPDNFQSRRPNTSFCFLDIRSPGLGDTAMYLCATSRDGTQGWEQYFGPGTRLTVT.

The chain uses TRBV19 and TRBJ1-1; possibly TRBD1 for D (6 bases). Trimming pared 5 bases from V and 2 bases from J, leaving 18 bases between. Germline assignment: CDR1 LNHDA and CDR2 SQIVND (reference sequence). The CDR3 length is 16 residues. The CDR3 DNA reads TGTGCCAGTAGTCCTCACCCTTCACAGGGTAACACTGAAGCTTTCTTT. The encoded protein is CASSPHPSQGNTEAFF.

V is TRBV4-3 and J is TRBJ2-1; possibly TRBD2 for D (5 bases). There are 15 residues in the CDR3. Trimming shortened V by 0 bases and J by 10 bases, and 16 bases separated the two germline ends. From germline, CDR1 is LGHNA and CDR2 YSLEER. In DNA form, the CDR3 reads TGCGCCAGCAGCCAAGAAAAGCGGTCTACAATGGAGCAGTTCTTC. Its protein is CASSQEKRSTMEQFF.

The CDR3 bases are TGTGCCAGCAGTGAATCCCTAGCGGGGATCGAGTACGAGCAGTACGTC. Protein sequence: CASSESLAGIEYEQYV. The V gene is TRBV2, the J gene TRBJ2-7, with TRBD2 matching 9 bases. Germline CDR1 and CDR2: SNHLY and FYNNEI. V was pared by 2 bases and J by 4 bases, with 9 bases of the junction left unmatched. This CDR3 has 16 amino acids.

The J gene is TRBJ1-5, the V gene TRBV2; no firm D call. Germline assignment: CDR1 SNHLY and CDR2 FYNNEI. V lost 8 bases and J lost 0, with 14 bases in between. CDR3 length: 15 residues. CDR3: CASGEGSRSNQPQHF. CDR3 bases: TGTGCCAGCGGGGAGGGATCCCGTAGCAATCAGCCCCAGCATTTT.

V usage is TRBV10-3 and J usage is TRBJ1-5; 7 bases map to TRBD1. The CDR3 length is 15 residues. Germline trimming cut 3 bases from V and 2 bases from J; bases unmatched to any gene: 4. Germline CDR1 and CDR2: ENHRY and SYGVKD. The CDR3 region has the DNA TGTGCCATCAGTGACCGCGACAGGGGCAATCAGCCCCAGCATTTT. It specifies CAISDRDRGNQPQHF.

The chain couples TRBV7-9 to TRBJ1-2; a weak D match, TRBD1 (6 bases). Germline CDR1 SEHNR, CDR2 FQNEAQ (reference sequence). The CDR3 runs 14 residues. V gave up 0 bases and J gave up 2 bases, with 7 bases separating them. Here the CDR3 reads CASSLAGGNYGYTF. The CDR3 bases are TGTGCCAGCAGCTTAGCTGGGGGCAACTATGGCTACACCTTC.

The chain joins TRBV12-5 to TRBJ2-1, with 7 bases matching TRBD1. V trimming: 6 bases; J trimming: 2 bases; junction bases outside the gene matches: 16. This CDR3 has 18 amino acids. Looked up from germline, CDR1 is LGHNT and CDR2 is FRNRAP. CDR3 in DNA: TGTGCTAGTGGCGATCCAGGGGACAGACCTTTAACCTACAATGAGCAGTTCTTC. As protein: CASGDPGDRPLTYNEQFF.

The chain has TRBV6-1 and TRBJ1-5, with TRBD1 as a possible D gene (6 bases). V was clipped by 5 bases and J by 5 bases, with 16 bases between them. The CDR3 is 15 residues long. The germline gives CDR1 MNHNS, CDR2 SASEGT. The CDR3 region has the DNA TGTGCCAGCAGTTCAACAGGGTTCGGTCATCAGCCCCAGCATTTT. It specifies CASSSTGFGHQPQHF.

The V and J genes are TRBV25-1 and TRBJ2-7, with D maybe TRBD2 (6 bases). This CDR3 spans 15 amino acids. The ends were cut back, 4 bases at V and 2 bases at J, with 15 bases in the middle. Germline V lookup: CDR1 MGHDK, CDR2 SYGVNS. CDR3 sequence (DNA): TGTGCCAGCAGTGGACCTGGCGGGGACCCCTACGAGCAGTACTTC. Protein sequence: CASSGPGGDPYEQYF.

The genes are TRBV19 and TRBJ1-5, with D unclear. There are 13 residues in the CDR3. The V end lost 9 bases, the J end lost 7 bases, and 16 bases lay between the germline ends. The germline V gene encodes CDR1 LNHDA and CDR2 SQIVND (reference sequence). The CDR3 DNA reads TGTGCCAGCCAAGCGGGAGGAGGGCAGCCCCAGCATTTT. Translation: CASQAGGGQPQHF.

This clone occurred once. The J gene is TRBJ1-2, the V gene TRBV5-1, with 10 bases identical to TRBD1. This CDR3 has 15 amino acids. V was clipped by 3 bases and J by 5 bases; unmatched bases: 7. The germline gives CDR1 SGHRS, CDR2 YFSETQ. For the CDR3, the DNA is TGCGCCAGCAGCTCCTCGACAGGGGGCGAGTATGGCTACACCTTC. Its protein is CASSSSTGGEYGYTF.